This TCR beta chain was observed in a study of blood T cell repertoires in COVID-19 (dated by TCRdb to the early 2020s). Regarding the study in general: Samples from collaborators originated in the United States, Italy and Spain and spanned both the acute and convalescent phases of COVID-19. The prospective study material was composed of cDNA or gDNA derived from T cells, B-cell-depleted T cells, or PBMCs. The dataset comprised deeply sampled blood TCRbeta repertoires from subjects exposed to, actively infected with, or recovered from COVID-19. The repertoires were released in a freely available public database meant as a resource for research on the immune response to SARS-CoV-2. The samples were drawn from the first 160 participants of the ongoing ImmuneRACE study and from 1,254 subjects provided by 6 global collaborators. The sample metadata nearly always contained a de-identified subject ID, COVID-19 status, age in years and sex. Where available, HLA class I and class II types were taken from metadata supplied by the sample provider and were not determined by assay-based typing.

Participants in the prospective study were aged about 18 to 95 years, lived in under 30 United States geographic areas, and enrolled through a virtual design. In the prospective study, cohorts were assigned on the basis of participant-reported clinical history obtained from a screening survey and a study questionnaire. Recovered participants in ImmuneRACE Cohort 3 were defined by two consecutive negative NP/OP PCR tests, clearance by a healthcare professional, or resolution of symptoms. Each participant in the prospective study had whole blood, serum and a nasopharyngeal or oropharyngeal swab collected by mobile phlebotomists. Prospective study participants could optionally give additional blood draws and questionnaires over an approximately two-month period. Before DNA extraction, prospective study blood samples were shipped either frozen or at room temperature. The investigation overall reported the following: Clinical and demographic metadata were provided uncurated, with the amount varying by source and participant.

After removal of 0 bases from V and 6 bases from J, the junction retains 5 bases not matched to a gene. CDR1 and CDR2 (SGDLS, YYNGEE) derive from the germline V gene. Reading from cysteine to phenylalanine, the CDR3 counts 15 amino acids. Only CDR3 DNA remains: 45 bases, in frame from the first base. The immunoSEQ Assay, a bias-controlled multiplex PCR, was used to amplify TCRbeta CDR3 regions from genomic DNA. The study's processing was this. Nucleated cell counts per sample were estimated from amplification of reference gene primers within the assay. Sequence reads were collapsed and filtered to measure the absolute abundance of every unique TCRbeta CDR3 rearrangement. Productive Simpson clonality was computed per sample as the square root of Simpson's diversity index over productive rearrangements. This immuneACCESS table, as held by TCRdb, lists in-frame sequences with V and J called but not all clones. Of the missing ones, under half trace to an unresolved V gene in checked studies; the others have no known cause. Clone size and the V and J calls come from that table; the DNA yielded D and trimming. The sample table shows about 200,000 clones, and just under 90% are seen once. The top ten clonotypes cover 1.2% of the sample.

With respect to this clone: The antigen this receptor binds is unknown. Nothing much larger sits one base from this clone, and base qualities are not available.

The source material was PBMCs or T cells enriched from blood (not recorded which). This clonotype was sampled from a young man who had recovered from COVID-19. In this chain, TRBV9 is recombined with TRBJ1-4, with 7 middle bases fitting TRBD1. The CDR3 here reads CASSVGGTDHEKLFF. The nucleotide sequence reads TGTGCCAGCAGCGTAGGCGGGACAGATCATGAAAAACTGTTTTTT. Beyond the CDR3, the reference TRBV9 and TRBJ1-4 genes provide the residues; the full variable domain reads: DSGVTQTPKHLITATGQRVTLRCSPRSGDLSVYWYQQSLDQGLQFLIQYYNGEERAKGNILERFSAQQFPDLHSELNLSSLELGDSALYFCASSVGGTDHEKLFFGSGTQLSVL.